The 3 T cell receptor beta chains given below trace back to one sample, sequenced in a study of graft-versus-host responses after intestinal transplantation (TCRdb year 2021). The library was produced with the immunoSEQ multiplex PCR assay. The source is immuneACCESS, and TCRdb retained only in-frame sequences with V and J called. Part of the clones is not carried over; for the studies checked, unresolved V genes explain less than half of this, and the remainder is unexplained. The sample includes over 100,000 clones, with roughly 91% observed a single time. In total, the top ten clones hold more than 0.09% of the sample. Reading the label with the study, this specimen's time point is: cells obtained before transplantation from donor or recipient. No antigen has been identified for these receptors. The specimen comprised unstimulated CD4+ T cells sorted from spleen or lymph node cells, sampled before intestinal transplant. The source is a human donor who received an intestinal transplant.

The chain employs TRBV10-2 and TRBJ2-1; 10 bases map to TRBD2. From germline, CDR1 is WSHSY and CDR2 SAAADI. This CDR3 is 17 amino acids long. V was pared by 5 bases and J by 1 base, with 8 bases of the junction left unmatched. The CDR3: CASSTTLAGVSYNEQFF. The CDR3 nucleotides are TGCGCCAGCAGTACTACTCTAGCGGGAGTGTCCTACAATGAGCAGTTCTTC.

This chain joins TRBV5-4 and TRBJ2-7; 9 nucleotides match TRBD2. Germline assignment: CDR1 SGHNT and CDR2 YYREEE (reference sequence). The CDR3 covers 15 residues. The V and J ends lost 4 bases and 11 bases, in that order; junction bases with no gene match: 16. This chain's CDR3 is CASSPEGVSGRSEYF. For the CDR3, the DNA is TGTGCCAGCAGCCCCGAAGGAGTTAGCGGGAGATCCGAGTACTTC.

The chain is built from TRBV9 and TRBJ2-3, with D possibly being TRBD2 (6 bases). The CDR3 has 16 amino acids. V gave up 0 bases and J gave up 0 bases, with 11 bases separating them. CDR1 is SGDLS and CDR2 is YYNGEE in the germline V gene. The CDR3 spells CASSVGGGTSTDTQYF. The CDR3, as DNA: TGTGCCAGCAGCGTAGGTGGCGGGACTAGCACAGATACGCAGTATTTT. Drawing the rest from reference TRBV9 and TRBJ2-3, the complete variable domain is DSGVTQTPKHLITATGQRVTLRCSPRSGDLSVYWYQQSLDQGLQFLIQYYNGEERAKGNILERFSAQQFPDLHSELNLSSLELGDSALYFCASSVGGGTSTDTQYFGPGTRLTVL.